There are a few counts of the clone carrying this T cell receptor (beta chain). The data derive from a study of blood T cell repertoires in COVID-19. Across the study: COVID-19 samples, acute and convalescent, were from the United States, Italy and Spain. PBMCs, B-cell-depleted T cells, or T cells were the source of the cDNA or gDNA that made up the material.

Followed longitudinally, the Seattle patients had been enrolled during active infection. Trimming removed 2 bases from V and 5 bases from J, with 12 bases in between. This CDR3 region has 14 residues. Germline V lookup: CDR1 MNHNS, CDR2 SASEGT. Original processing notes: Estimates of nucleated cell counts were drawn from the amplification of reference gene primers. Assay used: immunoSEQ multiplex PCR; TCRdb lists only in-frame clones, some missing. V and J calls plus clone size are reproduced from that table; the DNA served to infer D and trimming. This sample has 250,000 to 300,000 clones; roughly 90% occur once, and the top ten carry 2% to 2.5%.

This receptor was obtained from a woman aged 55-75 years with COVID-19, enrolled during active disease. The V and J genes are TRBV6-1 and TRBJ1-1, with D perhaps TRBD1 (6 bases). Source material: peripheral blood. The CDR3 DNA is TGTGCCAGCAGTGAACTACAGGGTAGGACTGAAGCTTTCTTT. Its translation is CASSELQGRTEAFF.